This T cell receptor (beta chain) was sequenced during a study of cytomegalovirus exposure and HLA in healthy donors. Study-wide results and caveats: Being productive about 87% or about 30% of the time was typical of most TCR beta V segments in an earlier analysis.

The PCR made use of 60 Vbeta and 13 Jbeta primers. Sequencing used immunoSEQ multiplex PCR; TCRdb keeps in-frame clones, though not all of them. This sample has roughly 150,000 clones; around 63% occur once, and the top ten carry approximately 1.6%. The CDR3 covers 16 residues. V lost 7 bases, J lost 0 bases, and 7 bases stayed unmatched. Germline loops: CDR1 MDHEN, CDR2 SYDVKM. This clone was observed a few times. The antigen is unknown. V is TRBV28 and J is TRBJ2-7; 12 bases are a match to TRBD2. The sequencing input was PBMCs. The receptor comes from a human donor in good health. CDR3 sequence (DNA): TGTGCCAGCACTACTTCGACTAGCGGGAGCTCCTACGAGCAGTACTTC. Translating it yields CASTTSTSGSSYEQYF.